This TCR beta chain originates from a study of STAT3 mutations in large granular lymphocyte leukemia. Whole-study results and caveats: Persisting codominant clonotypes may have hidden a small pathogenic clone. Every T-cell large granular lymphocyte leukemia patient had at least one immunodominant TCR beta clonotype. In 6 of 18 patients, new TCR clonotypes emerged after therapy.

This clone appeared once. Its specificity is not known. Sequenced by immunoSEQ multiplex PCR; TCRdb stores in-frame clones only, minus some. Altogether under 6,500 clones are present, over 70% being singletons, with the ten largest covering about four fifths. This CDR3 contains 14 residues. After removal of 6 bases from V and 2 bases from J, the junction contained 4 bases not matched to a gene. The germline gives CDR1 SGHTA, CDR2 FQGNSA. The receptor's source is a man aged 40-49 years with T-cell large granular lymphocyte leukemia. Some clones in this sample may be carry-over from other donors' samples. The genes are TRBV7-2 and TRBJ1-3; 7 bases map to TRBD1. Sequencing was done on a sample of peripheral blood mononuclear cells. This CDR3 is CASRSGTAGNTIYF. CDR3 nucleotides: TGTGCCAGCAGATCCGGGACAGCTGGAAACACCATATATTTT.